This is a list of T cell receptor beta chains from one sample in a study of blood T cells in healthy people across ages. TCRdb recomputed calls from the 5' RACE reads with MiXCR, one row per CDR3 protein. The top ten clones hold roughly 3.5% of a sample with 780,000 or so distinct CDR3 sequences, approximately 25% of them seen once. These same data were also listed under a study on T cells of mothers and their children.

Sequenced sample: blood. The receptors stem from a boy aged 10-17 years in good health. The CDR3 runs from the conserved cysteine through the conserved F or W. A D gene is named only where the DNA matches it firmly. Some rows mark clone size as missing; the rest say once, few, many or name a class of expanded clone.

few	TRBV5-8	TRBJ2-5	-	CASRVPGGWYQETQYF	TGTGCCAGCAGGGTTCCGGGGGGCTGGTATCAAGAGACCCAGTACTTC
-	TRBV12-3/TRBV12-4	TRBJ1-5	-	CASSLSYANSNQPQHF	TGTGCCAGCAGTTTATCTTACGCGAATAGCAATCAGCCCCAGCATTTT
few	TRBV11-1	TRBJ2-2	-	CASSLGSFSGELFF	TGTGCCAGCAGCTTAGGATCATTTTCGGGGGAGCTGTTTTTT
-	TRBV20-1	TRBJ1-5	-	CSARDWVGQPQHF	TGCAGTGCTAGAGATTGGGTGGGGCAGCCCCAGCATTTT
few	TRBV9	TRBJ2-7	TRBD2	CASSAGGSDTYEQYF	TGTGCCAGCAGCGCGGGGGGTAGCGACACCTACGAGCAGTACTTC
few	TRBV6-2/TRBV6-3	TRBJ2-5	TRBD2	CASSASGSSETQYF	TGTGCCAGCTCGGCTAGCGGGAGTAGTGAGACCCAGTACTTC
few	TRBV11-2	TRBJ2-5	TRBD2	CASRAGGLETQYF	TGTGCCAGCAGGGCGGGGGGACTGGAGACCCAGTACTTC
-	TRBV4-3	TRBJ2-4	-	CASSQEFLGKNIQYF	TGCGCCAGCAGCCAAGAGTTCCTAGGCAAAAACATTCAGTACTTC
-	TRBV6-4	TRBJ2-1	TRBD2	CASSDSRAGPGNEQFF	TGTGCCAGCAGTGACTCCCGAGCGGGGCCGGGGAATGAGCAGTTCTTC
few	TRBV18	TRBJ2-7	-	CASSPSPSYEQYF	TGTGCCAGCTCACCATCGCCTAGCTACGAGCAGTACTTC
few	TRBV6-1	TRBJ2-2	TRBD1	CASSDRRGHALTGELFF	TGTGCCAGCAGTGACCGCAGGGGGCACGCACTCACCGGGGAGCTGTTTTTT
-	TRBV18	TRBJ1-6	TRBD1	CASSEQTGVYTLHF	TGTGCCAGCTCAGAGCAGACAGGGGTGTACACCCTCCACTTT
few	TRBV7-3	TRBJ2-6	-	CASSPYPSGANVLTF	TGTGCCAGCAGCCCGTACCCCTCTGGGGCCAACGTCCTGACTTTC
-	TRBV20-1	TRBJ1-3	-	CSARVGARGNTIYF	TGCAGTGCTAGAGTGGGAGCCCGTGGAAACACCATATATTTT
-	TRBV20-1	TRBJ2-5	-	CSAKRPRDEQETQYF	TGCAGTGCGAAACGACCCCGGGACGAGCAAGAGACCCAGTACTTC
-	TRBV7-2	TRBJ1-1	TRBD1	CASSISQGRTEAFF	TGTGCCAGCAGCATTTCACAGGGGCGAACTGAAGCTTTCTTT
few	TRBV18	TRBJ2-6	-	CASSPTGANVLTF	TGTGCCAGCTCACCTACCGGGGCCAACGTCCTGACTTTC
few	TRBV12-3/TRBV12-4	TRBJ2-5	TRBD1	CASLTGTGYTETQYF	TGTGCCAGCCTGACCGGGACAGGGTATACTGAGACCCAGTACTTC
-	TRBV20-1	TRBJ2-1	TRBD2	CSAQEERGVNNEQFF	TGCAGTGCCCAGGAGGAGCGGGGGGTAAACAATGAGCAGTTCTTC
-	TRBV7-9	TRBJ1-3	-	CASRPGKSGNTIYF	TGTGCCAGCAGACCGGGGAAGTCTGGAAACACCATATATTTT
few	TRBV6-5	TRBJ1-2	-	CASSSLRGHYGYTF	TGTGCCAGCAGTTCCCTCCGGGGCCACTATGGCTACACCTTC
few	TRBV5-1	TRBJ1-2	-	CASSSRGDYGYTF	TGCGCCAGCAGCTCCCGCGGGGATTATGGCTACACCTTC
once	TRBV6-2/TRBV6-3	TRBJ2-7	TRBD1	CASSLEQGGFYEQYF	TGTGCCAGCAGTTTGGAACAGGGGGGATTCTACGAGCAGTACTTC
many	TRBV7-8	TRBJ1-5	-	CASSLTDSNQPQHF	TGTGCCAGCAGCTTGACAGATAGCAATCAGCCCCAGCATTTT
-	TRBV5-1	TRBJ2-7	TRBD2	CASSLDGSLAGLLDEQYF	TGCGCCAGCAGCTTGGACGGCTCTCTAGCGGGGTTATTGGACGAGCAGTACTTC
few	TRBV5-1	TRBJ2-5	TRBD2	CASSWGTSGRASQETQYF	TGCGCCAGCAGCTGGGGGACTAGCGGGAGGGCATCTCAAGAGACCCAGTACTTC
-	TRBV4-3	TRBJ1-1	TRBD1	CASSQDATGGPEAFF	TGCGCCAGCAGCCAAGACGCGACAGGGGGCCCTGAAGCTTTCTTT
few	TRBV7-9	TRBJ2-7	-	CASSSGIHEEQYF	TGTGCCAGCAGTAGTGGGATACATGAAGAGCAGTACTTC
few	TRBV12-3/TRBV12-4	TRBJ1-6	-	CASSLAGWASPLHF	TGTGCCAGCAGTTTAGCAGGGTGGGCTTCACCCCTCCACTTT
-	TRBV28	TRBJ1-2	-	CASRRTVGGDYGYTF	TGTGCCAGCAGAAGGACAGTGGGGGGAGACTATGGCTACACCTTC
-	TRBV2	TRBJ2-3	TRBD1	CASSEQGAADTQYF	TGTGCCAGCAGTGAACAGGGGGCCGCAGATACGCAGTATTTT
-	TRBV11-1	TRBJ2-1	-	CASSAAHPENNEQFF	TGTGCCAGCAGCGCAGCCCACCCCGAGAACAATGAGCAGTTCTTC
-	TRBV7-9	TRBJ1-1	TRBD1	CASSILGQGLDTEAFF	TGTGCCAGCAGCATCCTAGGACAGGGCTTGGACACTGAAGCTTTCTTT
-	TRBV12-3/TRBV12-4	TRBJ1-5	-	CASSFWGGREGNQPQHF	TGTGCCAGCAGTTTCTGGGGGGGGCGTGAAGGTAATCAGCCCCAGCATTTT
-	TRBV24-1	TRBJ2-5	-	CATSDLVTGKVETQYF	TGTGCCACCAGTGATTTGGTAACGGGGAAGGTAGAGACCCAGTACTTC
-	TRBV6-5	TRBJ2-3	-	CASSYSNRVSTDTQYF	TGTGCCAGCAGTTACTCGAACAGGGTTTCCACAGATACGCAGTATTTT
few	TRBV4-3	TRBJ1-5	-	CASSQDPGNQPQHF	TGCGCCAGCAGCCAAGATCCCGGGAATCAGCCCCAGCATTTT
-	TRBV3-1	TRBJ2-7	TRBD1	CASSFRDRGLEQYF	TGTGCCAGCAGCTTCCGGGACAGGGGTCTCGAGCAGTACTTC
-	TRBV27	TRBJ2-7	-	CASSKNVIAYLTEQYF	TGTGCCAGCAGCAAAAATGTGATCGCCTACTTAACCGAGCAGTACTTC
-	TRBV11-3	TRBJ1-4	-	CASSLIRQINEKLFF	TGTGCCAGCAGCTTAATAAGACAGATTAATGAAAAACTGTTTTTT
-	TRBV29-1	TRBJ1-2	-	CSVELPRRTNYGYTF	TGCAGCGTTGAACTACCGCGGCGTACAAACTATGGCTACACCTTC
-	TRBV13	TRBJ2-1	-	CASSLELTEQFF	TGTGCCAGCAGCTTAGAGCTCACTGAGCAGTTCTTC
few	TRBV9	TRBJ2-3	-	CASSVVGDTQYF	TGTGCCAGCAGCGTAGTCGGAGATACGCAGTATTTT
-	TRBV6-6	TRBJ2-5	-	CASSYTIGETQYF	TGTGCCAGCAGTTACACTATAGGGGAGACCCAGTACTTC
-	TRBV6-2/TRBV6-3	TRBJ1-1	-	CASSLSRGANTEAFF	TGTGCCAGCAGTTTATCGCGAGGTGCGAACACTGAAGCTTTCTTT
few	TRBV28	TRBJ2-3	TRBD2	CASSFGGGAKETQYF	TGTGCCAGCAGTTTTGGCGGGGGGGCTAAGGAGACGCAGTATTTT
few	TRBV7-9	TRBJ2-1	-	CASSFDFGFNEQFF	TGTGCCAGCAGCTTTGACTTTGGTTTCAATGAGCAGTTCTTC
-	TRBV28	TRBJ1-2	-	CASTRRAGGYTF	TGTGCCAGCACTCGCAGGGCGGGTGGCTACACCTTC
-	TRBV20-1	TRBJ1-1	-	CSAIAFTGLLNTEAFF	TGCAGTGCTATCGCCTTTACGGGACTCCTGAACACTGAAGCTTTCTTT
-	TRBV6-1	TRBJ2-7	-	CASSLHGQSYEQYF	TGTGCCAGCAGTTTACATGGACAGTCCTACGAGCAGTACTTC
-	TRBV5-1	TRBJ2-1	TRBD2	CASSGAGLAGGSEQFF	TGCGCCAGCAGCGGAGCGGGACTAGCGGGAGGTAGTGAGCAGTTCTTC
many	TRBV12-3/TRBV12-4	TRBJ1-6	-	CASSLNRANSPLHF	TGTGCCAGCAGCCTAAACAGGGCAAATTCACCCCTCCACTTT
-	TRBV6-5	TRBJ1-2	TRBD1	CASSPPTGGNSYTF	TGTGCCAGCAGTCCCCCGACAGGGGGCAATAGCTACACCTTC
-	TRBV20-1	TRBJ1-5	-	CSARGKSGPSAQRF	TGCAGTGCTAGAGGTAAATCGGGACCCTCGGCCCAGCGTTTT
-	TRBV28	TRBJ2-5	-	CASSLFRARETQYF	TGTGCCAGCAGTTTATTCAGGGCCCGGGAGACCCAGTACTTC
few	TRBV9	TRBJ1-2	TRBD1	CASSPLRGDRSFDGYTF	TGTGCCAGCAGCCCTCTCCGTGGGGACAGATCGTTCGATGGCTACACCTTC
-	TRBV6-2/TRBV6-3	TRBJ2-7	-	CASGAMRRIVDEQYF	TGTGCCAGCGGGGCGATGAGGAGAATCGTGGACGAGCAGTACTTC
few	TRBV20-1	TRBJ2-1	TRBD2	CSARGSSGRSYNEQFF	TGCAGTGCTAGGGGATCTAGCGGGAGGTCCTACAATGAGCAGTTCTTC
few	TRBV6-2/TRBV6-3	TRBJ2-7	TRBD2	CASSYPSGNYEQYF	TGTGCCAGCAGTTACCCTAGCGGGAACTACGAGCAGTACTTC
few	TRBV29-1	TRBJ2-1	TRBD1	CSVEDLSPRGPVNEQFF	TGCAGCGTTGAAGATCTTAGCCCCAGGGGGCCGGTCAATGAGCAGTTCTTC